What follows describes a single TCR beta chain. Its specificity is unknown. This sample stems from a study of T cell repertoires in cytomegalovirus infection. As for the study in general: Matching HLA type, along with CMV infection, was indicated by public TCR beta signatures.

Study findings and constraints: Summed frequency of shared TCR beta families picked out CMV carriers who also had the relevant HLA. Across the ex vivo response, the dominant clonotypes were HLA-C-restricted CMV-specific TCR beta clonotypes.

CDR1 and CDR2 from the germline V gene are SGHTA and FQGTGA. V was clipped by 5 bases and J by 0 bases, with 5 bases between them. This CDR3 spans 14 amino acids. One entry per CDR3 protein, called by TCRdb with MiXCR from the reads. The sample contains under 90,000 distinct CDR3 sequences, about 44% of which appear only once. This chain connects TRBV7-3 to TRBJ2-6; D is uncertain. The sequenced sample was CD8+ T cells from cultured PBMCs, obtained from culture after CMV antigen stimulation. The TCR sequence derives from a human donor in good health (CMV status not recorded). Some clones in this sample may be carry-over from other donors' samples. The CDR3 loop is CASSQFSGANVLTF. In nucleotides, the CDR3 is TGTGCCAGCAGCCAGTTCTCTGGGGCCAACGTCCTGACTTTC. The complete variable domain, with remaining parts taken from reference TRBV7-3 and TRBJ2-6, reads GAGVSQTPSNKVTEKGKYVELRCDPISGHTALYWYRQSLGQGPEFLIYFQGTGAADDSGLPNDRFFAVRPEGSVSTLKIQRTERGDSAVYLCASSQFSGANVLTFGAGSRLTVL.